A selection of T cell receptor beta chains follows, all from one sample in a study of T cell changes during pregnancy in multiple sclerosis. Clones were sequenced by immunoSEQ multiplex PCR, and TCRdb holds only the in-frame ones, with some missing. The table has about 38,000 clones, about nine tenths seen once; the top ten hold approximately 6.1%. The input for sequencing was CD8+ T cells from peripheral blood mononuclear cells, taken in the second trimester of pregnancy. All receptors derive from a female donor with multiple sclerosis, enrolled in a pregnancy study. CDR3s include the opening cysteine and the closing phenylalanine or tryptophan. D genes are given only for firm matches. The listing skips clone size in some rows; elsewhere it reads once, few, many or a size class.

j_gene: TRBJ1-6
abundance: .
d_gene: TRBD1
v_gene: TRBV30
CDR3aa: CAWGGTGNSPLHF
CDR3nt: TGTGCCTGGGGAGGGACAGGGAATTCACCCCTCCACTTT

j_gene: TRBJ2-1
abundance: .
d_gene: .
v_gene: TRBV7-3
CDR3aa: CASSAQGYNEQFF
CDR3nt: TGTGCCAGCAGCGCGCAGGGTTACAATGAGCAGTTCTTC

j_gene: TRBJ2-2
abundance: .
d_gene: .
v_gene: TRBV6-5
CDR3aa: CASSYSRGANTGELFF
CDR3nt: TGTGCCAGCAGTTACTCGAGAGGAGCGAACACCGGGGAGCTGTTTTTT

j_gene: TRBJ2-7
abundance: once
d_gene: .
v_gene: TRBV18
CDR3aa: CASSPTGQGHEQYF
CDR3nt: TGTGCCAGCTCACCTACAGGGCAGGGCCACGAGCAGTACTTC

j_gene: TRBJ1-6
abundance: .
d_gene: .
v_gene: TRBV4-2
CDR3aa: CASSQDSRVPNSPLHF
CDR3nt: TGTGCCAGCAGCCAAGATTCACGGGTCCCAAATTCACCCCTCCACTTT

j_gene: TRBJ2-7
abundance: .
d_gene: TRBD1
v_gene: TRBV12-5
CDR3aa: CASGDRGPPYEQYF
CDR3nt: TGTGCTAGTGGGGACAGGGGGCCTCCCTACGAGCAGTACTTC

j_gene: TRBJ2-2
abundance: few
d_gene: .
v_gene: TRBV5-4
CDR3aa: CASRQGIVGELFF
CDR3nt: TGTGCCAGCAGGCAGGGAATTGTGGGGGAGCTGTTTTTT

j_gene: TRBJ2-1
abundance: .
d_gene: TRBD2
v_gene: TRBV27
CDR3aa: CASSPTAYVGGPRSSYNEQFF
CDR3nt: TGTGCCAGCAGTCCTACCGCCTATGTGGGAGGGCCCAGGAGCTCCTACAATGAGCAGTTCTTC

j_gene: TRBJ2-3
abundance: .
d_gene: .
v_gene: TRBV2
CDR3aa: CASSSNRDGDTQYF
CDR3nt: TGTGCCAGCAGCTCCAACAGGGACGGGGATACGCAGTATTTT

j_gene: TRBJ2-1
abundance: .
d_gene: TRBD2
v_gene: TRBV19
CDR3aa: CASSTSGSYEQFF
CDR3nt: TGTGCCAGTAGTACAAGCGGGAGTTATGAGCAGTTCTTC

j_gene: TRBJ1-6
abundance: .
d_gene: .
v_gene: TRBV4-1
CDR3aa: CASSQDDRMVAGSYNSPLHF
CDR3nt: TGCGCCAGCAGCCAGGACGACAGGATGGTAGCGGGGTCCTATAATTCACCCCTCCACTTT

j_gene: TRBJ2-1
abundance: few
d_gene: .
v_gene: TRBV6-4
CDR3aa: CASSDSSQGGGDEQFF
CDR3nt: TGTGCCAGCAGTGACTCGTCTCAGGGGGGTGGCGATGAGCAGTTCTTC

j_gene: TRBJ2-1
abundance: .
d_gene: .
v_gene: TRBV9
CDR3aa: CASRGKGNNEQFF
CDR3nt: TGTGCCAGCAGGGGGAAGGGGAACAATGAGCAGTTCTTC

j_gene: TRBJ1-1
abundance: once
d_gene: .
v_gene: TRBV7-2
CDR3aa: CASSLAFTPGNTEAFF
CDR3nt: TGTGCCAGCAGCTTAGCGTTTACCCCAGGCAACACTGAAGCTTTCTTT

j_gene: TRBJ1-2
abundance: .
d_gene: .
v_gene: TRBV7-9
CDR3aa: CASSLGRAYGYTF
CDR3nt: TGTGCCAGCAGCTTAGGGAGGGCCTATGGCTACACCTTC

j_gene: TRBJ2-7
abundance: .
d_gene: .
v_gene: TRBV11-2
CDR3aa: CASSSGVVYEQYF
CDR3nt: TGTGCCAGCAGCTCAGGGGTTGTCTACGAGCAGTACTTC

j_gene: TRBJ2-1
abundance: .
d_gene: TRBD2
v_gene: TRBV19
CDR3aa: CASSNGGSSYNEQFF
CDR3nt: TGTGCCAGTAGTAACGGCGGGAGCTCCTACAATGAGCAGTTCTTC

j_gene: TRBJ2-3
abundance: .
d_gene: TRBD2
v_gene: TRBV6-5
CDR3aa: CASSLSGGATDTQYF
CDR3nt: TGTGCCAGCAGTCTTAGCGGGGGAGCGACAGATACGCAGTATTTT

j_gene: TRBJ2-1
abundance: .
d_gene: .
v_gene: TRBV7-6
CDR3aa: CASSLEGGPTYNEQFF
CDR3nt: TGTGCCAGCAGCTTAGAAGGGGGTCCTACCTACAATGAGCAGTTCTTC

j_gene: TRBJ2-7
abundance: .
d_gene: TRBD1
v_gene: TRBV14
CDR3aa: CASSPRDRGRYEQYF
CDR3nt: TGTGCCAGCAGCCCCCGGGACAGGGGGCGATACGAGCAGTACTTC

j_gene: TRBJ1-1
abundance: .
d_gene: TRBD1
v_gene: TRBV5-8
CDR3aa: CASRIRQGATEAFF
CDR3nt: TGTGCCAGCAGGATAAGACAGGGGGCTACTGAAGCTTTCTTT

j_gene: TRBJ2-2
abundance: medium-sized
d_gene: .
v_gene: TRBV4-3
CDR3aa: CASSKASDSTGELFF
CDR3nt: TGCGCCAGCAGCAAGGCCTCGGACTCGACCGGGGAGCTGTTTTTT

j_gene: TRBJ2-1
abundance: .
d_gene: TRBD2
v_gene: TRBV7-9
CDR3aa: CASSAPGTSGQDEQFF
CDR3nt: TGTGCCAGCAGCGCACCCGGGACTAGCGGCCAGGATGAGCAGTTCTTC

j_gene: TRBJ2-2
abundance: once
d_gene: TRBD1
v_gene: TRBV14
CDR3aa: CASSWTGYTGELFF
CDR3nt: TGTGCCAGCAGCTGGACAGGGTACACCGGGGAGCTGTTTTTT

j_gene: TRBJ2-5
abundance: .
d_gene: TRBD1
v_gene: TRBV7-9
CDR3aa: CASSSNRDRGGETQYF
CDR3nt: TGTGCCAGCAGCTCGAACCGGGACAGGGGCGGGGAGACCCAGTACTTC

j_gene: TRBJ2-5
abundance: .
d_gene: .
v_gene: TRBV19
CDR3aa: CASSIETGVMGETQYF
CDR3nt: TGTGCCAGTAGTATAGAAACAGGAGTCATGGGGGAGACCCAGTACTTC

j_gene: TRBJ2-7
abundance: .
d_gene: TRBD1
v_gene: TRBV4-1
CDR3aa: CASSQSGTDFYEQYF
CDR3nt: TGCGCCAGCAGCCAATCCGGGACAGATTTTTACGAGCAGTACTTC

j_gene: TRBJ1-1
abundance: .
d_gene: .
v_gene: TRBV25-1
CDR3aa: CASSVSVAAEAFF
CDR3nt: TGTGCCAGCAGTGTTTCAGTAGCGGCTGAAGCTTTCTTT

j_gene: TRBJ1-4
abundance: .
d_gene: .
v_gene: TRBV7-8
CDR3aa: CASSTDGRREKLFF
CDR3nt: TGTGCCAGCAGCACGGACGGGAGAAGGGAAAAACTGTTTTTT

j_gene: TRBJ1-5
abundance: .
d_gene: .
v_gene: TRBV27
CDR3aa: CASSLFGEQPQHF
CDR3nt: TGTGCCAGCAGTTTATTTGGAGAGCAGCCCCAGCATTTT

j_gene: TRBJ2-7
abundance: .
d_gene: .
v_gene: TRBV27
CDR3aa: CASSLTAPSYEQYF
CDR3nt: TGTGCCAGCAGTCTTACAGCCCCTTCCTACGAGCAGTACTTC

j_gene: TRBJ1-1
abundance: .
d_gene: .
v_gene: TRBV27
CDR3aa: CASSWTAQNTEAFF
CDR3nt: TGTGCCAGCAGCTGGACAGCACAGAACACTGAAGCTTTCTTT

j_gene: TRBJ2-3
abundance: .
d_gene: .
v_gene: TRBV6-5
CDR3aa: CASSYVRGSDTQYF
CDR3nt: TGTGCCAGCAGTTACGTTCGGGGTTCAGATACGCAGTATTTT

j_gene: TRBJ1-5
abundance: .
d_gene: TRBD1
v_gene: TRBV11-3
CDR3aa: CASSSDRVHSNQPQHF
CDR3nt: TGTGCCAGCAGCTCAGACAGGGTCCACAGCAATCAGCCCCAGCATTTT

j_gene: TRBJ2-1
abundance: .
d_gene: TRBD1
v_gene: TRBV29-1
CDR3aa: CSVTGTGFYNEQFF
CDR3nt: TGCAGCGTGACCGGGACAGGGTTCTACAATGAGCAGTTCTTC

j_gene: TRBJ1-2
abundance: .
d_gene: .
v_gene: TRBV9
CDR3aa: CASSVSEGYGYTF
CDR3nt: TGTGCCAGCAGCGTATCGGAGGGCTATGGCTACACCTTC

j_gene: TRBJ1-1
abundance: .
d_gene: .
v_gene: TRBV10-1
CDR3aa: CASSESVYGENTEAFF
CDR3nt: TGCGCCAGCAGTGAGAGTGTATACGGGGAGAACACTGAAGCTTTCTTT

j_gene: TRBJ2-2
abundance: .
d_gene: .
v_gene: TRBV4-3
CDR3aa: CASSQEDGADPYTGELFF
CDR3nt: TGCGCCAGCAGCCAAGAGGACGGAGCGGACCCTTACACCGGGGAGCTGTTTTTT

j_gene: TRBJ2-7
abundance: .
d_gene: .
v_gene: TRBV25-1
CDR3aa: CASSVGLGIEQYF
CDR3nt: TGTGCCAGCAGTGTTGGGCTCGGGATCGAGCAGTACTTC

j_gene: TRBJ2-7
abundance: .
d_gene: TRBD1
v_gene: TRBV4-1
CDR3aa: CASSHLGQGHSEQYF
CDR3nt: TGCGCCAGCAGCCATTTGGGACAGGGGCACAGCGAGCAGTACTTC

j_gene: TRBJ2-5
abundance: .
d_gene: .
v_gene: TRBV11-2
CDR3aa: CASSQPPTAQETQYF
CDR3nt: TGTGCCAGCAGCCAACCCCCGACAGCCCAAGAGACCCAGTACTTC

j_gene: TRBJ2-1
abundance: .
d_gene: TRBD1
v_gene: TRBV7-9
CDR3aa: CASRSGTGGVPDNEQFF
CDR3nt: TGTGCCAGCAGATCCGGGACAGGGGGCGTACCTGACAATGAGCAGTTCTTC

j_gene: TRBJ2-3
abundance: .
d_gene: .
v_gene: TRBV6-1
CDR3aa: CASRGLTPSTDTQYF
CDR3nt: TGTGCCAGCCGCGGGTTGACACCCAGCACAGATACGCAGTATTTT

j_gene: TRBJ1-1
abundance: .
d_gene: .
v_gene: TRBV2
CDR3aa: CASKDGKNTEAFF
CDR3nt: TGTGCCAGCAAGGACGGGAAGAACACTGAAGCTTTCTTT

j_gene: TRBJ2-5
abundance: .
d_gene: .
v_gene: TRBV13
CDR3aa: CASSFRRTGQETQYF
CDR3nt: TGTGCCAGCAGCTTTCGACGCACAGGGCAAGAGACCCAGTACTTC

j_gene: TRBJ1-5
abundance: .
d_gene: .
v_gene: TRBV14
CDR3aa: CASSQGGINQPQHF
CDR3nt: TGTGCCAGCAGCCAAGGAGGGATCAATCAGCCCCAGCATTTT

j_gene: TRBJ2-7
abundance: .
d_gene: .
v_gene: TRBV30
CDR3aa: CAWSMDGSYEQYF
CDR3nt: TGTGCCTGGAGCATGGACGGGAGCTACGAGCAGTACTTC

j_gene: TRBJ1-2
abundance: .
d_gene: .
v_gene: TRBV12-5
CDR3aa: CASGLVATAPNYGYTF
CDR3nt: TGTGCTAGTGGTTTGGTAGCCACCGCCCCTAACTATGGCTACACCTTC

j_gene: TRBJ2-7
abundance: .
d_gene: TRBD2
v_gene: TRBV7-3
CDR3aa: CASSLISREGDDQQYF
CDR3nt: TGTGCCAGCAGCTTAATTTCTCGGGAGGGGGATGACCAGCAGTACTTC

j_gene: TRBJ2-1
abundance: .
d_gene: .
v_gene: TRBV27
CDR3aa: CASSFGSYNEQFF
CDR3nt: TGTGCCAGCAGTTTCGGTTCGTACAATGAGCAGTTCTTC

j_gene: TRBJ2-3
abundance: .
d_gene: .
v_gene: TRBV29-1
CDR3aa: CSVFLQLVNTDTQYF
CDR3nt: TGCAGCGTCTTCCTCCAACTGGTAAACACAGATACGCAGTATTTT

j_gene: TRBJ1-6
abundance: .
d_gene: TRBD1
v_gene: TRBV27
CDR3aa: CASSSSKTGPYNSPLHF
CDR3nt: TGTGCCAGCAGTTCCTCCAAGACAGGGCCTTATAATTCACCCCTCCACTTT

j_gene: TRBJ2-3
abundance: .
d_gene: TRBD1
v_gene: TRBV5-6
CDR3aa: CASSLRGGQGSDTQYF
CDR3nt: TGTGCCAGCAGCTTGAGGGGGGGACAGGGGTCAGATACGCAGTATTTT

j_gene: TRBJ1-1
abundance: .
d_gene: .
v_gene: TRBV5-1
CDR3aa: CASRYETGNTEAFF
CDR3nt: TGCGCCAGCAGATATGAGACGGGGAACACTGAAGCTTTCTTT

j_gene: TRBJ2-1
abundance: .
d_gene: TRBD1
v_gene: TRBV27
CDR3aa: CASSSGQGVNEQFF
CDR3nt: TGTGCCAGCAGTTCGGGACAGGGTGTCAATGAGCAGTTCTTC

j_gene: TRBJ2-3
abundance: .
d_gene: .
v_gene: TRBV21-1
CDR3aa: CASSKSATTGAEGLTDTQYF
CDR3nt: TGTGCCAGCAGCAAAAGTGCGACTACGGGAGCGGAGGGCCTCACAGATACGCAGTATTTT

j_gene: TRBJ2-7
abundance: .
d_gene: TRBD2
v_gene: TRBV13
CDR3aa: CASSFPGGYEQYF
CDR3nt: TGTGCCAGCAGCTTTCCGGGAGGCTACGAGCAGTACTTC